This is a list of T cell receptor beta chains from one sample in a study of radiotherapy plus CTLA-4 blockade in lung cancer. TCRdb's table, derived via immunoSEQ multiplex PCR, lists solely in-frame clones and lacks some. The sample gives approximately 39,000 clones, 72% of which show up once; roughly 10% is in the top ten. The sequenced sample was peripheral blood, obtained from a patient treated with radiotherapy plus ipilimumab. The receptors were sampled from a human donor with non-small cell lung cancer who had stable disease on radiotherapy plus ipilimumab. CDR3s include the opening cysteine and the closing phenylalanine or tryptophan. The D gene is left open where the match is weak. For some rows the clone size is stated as once, few or many, or as a class when expanded; others skip it.

D	size	V	J	length	DNA	CDR3
.	.	TRBV7-6	TRBJ1-4	15	TGTGCCAGCAGCTTAGTTCAGAACCGGGGTGAAAAACTGTTTTTT	CASSLVQNRGEKLFF
.	once	TRBV4-1	TRBJ2-3	15	TGCGCCAGCAGCCAAGGGGGCGAACATTGGGATACGCAGTATTTT	CASSQGGEHWDTQYF
.	.	TRBV14	TRBJ1-1	14	TGTGCCAGCAGCCCCCTTCTTCGACCGGGGGAGGCTTTCTTT	CASSPLLRPGEAFF
TRBD1	few	TRBV30	TRBJ2-7	14	TGTGCCTGGAGTGTAGGGACAGGCGACTACGAGCAGTACTTC	CAWSVGTGDYEQYF
.	.	TRBV6-6	TRBJ2-7	15	TGTGCCAGCAGTTACTCGGGGGACACCCTCTACGAGCAGTACTTC	CASSYSGDTLYEQYF
.	once	TRBV18	TRBJ1-3	13	TGTGCCAGCTCACCAGACAGTTTAAACACCATATATTTT	CASSPDSLNTIYF
.	.	TRBV2	TRBJ1-2	13	TGTGCCAGCAGTGATGGGGCCAGCTATGGCTACACCTTC	CASSDGASYGYTF
TRBD1	.	TRBV6-5	TRBJ1-5	15	TGTGCCAGCAATAGAGCCGGGACAGGGGATCAGCCCCAGCATTTT	CASNRAGTGDQPQHF
.	.	TRBV6-1	TRBJ2-3	16	TGTGCCAGCAGTAAAGGACGGAGGGGTGGCACAGATACGCAGTATTTT	CASSKGRRGGTDTQYF
TRBD1	.	TRBV9	TRBJ2-5	16	TGTGCCAGCAGCGTAGTCGGGACAGGGGTTCGGGAGACCCAGTACTTC	CASSVVGTGVRETQYF
.	once	TRBV4-1	TRBJ1-5	15	TGCGCCAGCAGCCAAGCGTCAGGTAGCAATCAGCCCCAGCATTTT	CASSQASGSNQPQHF
.	.	TRBV5-6	TRBJ2-7	13	TGTGCCAGCGGTGTAGGGGCCGACTACGAGCAGTACTTC	CASGVGADYEQYF
.	.	TRBV30	TRBJ1-2	14	TGTGCCTGGGGAGCCCCCACAAGGAACTATGGCTACACCTTC	CAWGAPTRNYGYTF
.	.	TRBV11-2	TRBJ1-6	13	TGTGCCAGCAGCACAGACATAAATTCACCCCTCCACTTT	CASSTDINSPLHF
.	few	TRBV5-1	TRBJ2-3	15	TGCGCCAGCAGCTTGGTTCGGGGGTACGAAGATACGCAGTATTTT	CASSLVRGYEDTQYF
.	.	TRBV19	TRBJ1-1	15	TGTGCCAGTAGTATAGTATCGGCGCGGGCGACTGAAGCTTTCTTT	CASSIVSARATEAFF
TRBD1	.	TRBV29-1	TRBJ2-6	16	TGCAGCGTTGAAGGGACAGGGGGCTCTGGGGCCAACGTCCTGACTTTC	CSVEGTGGSGANVLTF
TRBD2	.	TRBV19	TRBJ2-3	15	TGTGCCAGTAAGCTAGCGGGTAAGAACACAGATACGCAGTATTTT	CASKLAGKNTDTQYF